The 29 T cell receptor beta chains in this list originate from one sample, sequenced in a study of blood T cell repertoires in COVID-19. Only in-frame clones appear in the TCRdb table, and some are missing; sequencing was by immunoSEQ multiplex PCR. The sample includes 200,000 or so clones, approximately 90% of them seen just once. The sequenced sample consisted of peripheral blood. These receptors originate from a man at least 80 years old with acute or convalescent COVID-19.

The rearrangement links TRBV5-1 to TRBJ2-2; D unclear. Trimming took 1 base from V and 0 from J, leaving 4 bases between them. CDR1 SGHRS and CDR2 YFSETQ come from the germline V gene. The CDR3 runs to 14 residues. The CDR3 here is CASSLPANTGELFF. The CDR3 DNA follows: TGCGCCAGCAGCTTGCCAGCGAACACCGGGGAGCTGTTTTTT.

The CDR3 loop reads CASSGQGDRGNEQFF. The CDR3 nucleotides read TGCGCCAGCAGTGGGCAGGGGGACAGGGGGAATGAGCAGTTCTTC. The V gene is TRBV10-2, the J gene TRBJ2-1; 11 nucleotides align to TRBD1. This CDR3 has 15 amino acids. The germline V gene encodes CDR1 WSHSY and CDR2 SAAADI. V lost 4 bases, J lost 7 bases, and 6 bases stayed unmatched.

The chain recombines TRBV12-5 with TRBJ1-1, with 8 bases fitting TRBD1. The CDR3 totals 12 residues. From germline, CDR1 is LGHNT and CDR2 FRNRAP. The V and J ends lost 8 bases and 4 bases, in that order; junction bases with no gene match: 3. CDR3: CASRTGRTEAFF. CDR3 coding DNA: TGTGCTAGTCGGACAGGGCGCACTGAAGCTTTCTTT.

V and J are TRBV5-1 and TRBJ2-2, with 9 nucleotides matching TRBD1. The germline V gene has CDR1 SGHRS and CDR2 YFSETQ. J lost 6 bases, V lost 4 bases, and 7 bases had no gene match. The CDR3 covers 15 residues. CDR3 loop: CASSIRTGVPGELFF. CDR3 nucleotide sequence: TGCGCCAGCAGCATACGGACAGGGGTCCCCGGGGAGCTGTTTTTT. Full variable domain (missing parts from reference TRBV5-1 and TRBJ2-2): KAGVTQTPRYLIKTRGQQVTLSCSPISGHRSVSWYQQTPGQGLQFLFEYFSETQRNKGNFPGRFSGRQFSNSRSEMNVSTLELGDSALYLCASSIRTGVPGELFFGEGSRLTVL.

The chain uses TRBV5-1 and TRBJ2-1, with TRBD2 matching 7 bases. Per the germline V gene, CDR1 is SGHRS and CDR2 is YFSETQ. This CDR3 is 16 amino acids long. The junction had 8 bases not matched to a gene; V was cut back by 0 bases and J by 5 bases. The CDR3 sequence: CASSLDGGRWDNEQFF. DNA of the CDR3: TGCGCCAGCAGCTTGGATGGCGGGAGATGGGACAATGAGCAGTTCTTC.

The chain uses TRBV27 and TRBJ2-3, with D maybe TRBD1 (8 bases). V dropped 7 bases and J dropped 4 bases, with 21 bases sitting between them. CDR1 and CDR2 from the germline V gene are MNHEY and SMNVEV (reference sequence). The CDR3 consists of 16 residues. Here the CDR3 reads CASTDRTGRVADTQYF. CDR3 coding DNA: TGTGCCAGCACCGATCGGACAGGGAGGGTGGCAGATACGCAGTATTTT.

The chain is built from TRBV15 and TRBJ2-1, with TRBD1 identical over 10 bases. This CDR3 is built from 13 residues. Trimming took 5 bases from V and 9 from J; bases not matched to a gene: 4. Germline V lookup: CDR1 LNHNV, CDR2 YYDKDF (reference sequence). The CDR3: CATSSRQGAEQFF. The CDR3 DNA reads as TGTGCCACCAGCTCTAGACAGGGGGCTGAGCAGTTCTTC. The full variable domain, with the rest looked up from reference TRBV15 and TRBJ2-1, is DAMVIQNPRYQVTQFGKPVTLSCSQTLNHNVMYWYQQKSSQAPKLLFHYYDKDFNNEADTPDNFQSRRPNTSFCFLDIRSPGLGDTAMYLCATSSRQGAEQFFGPGTRLTVL.

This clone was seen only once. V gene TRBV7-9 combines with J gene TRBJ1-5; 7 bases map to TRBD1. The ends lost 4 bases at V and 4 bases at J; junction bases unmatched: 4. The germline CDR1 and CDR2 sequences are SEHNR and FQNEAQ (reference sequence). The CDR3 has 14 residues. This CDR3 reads CASSSGDSNQPQHF. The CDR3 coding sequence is TGTGCCAGCAGCTCAGGGGACAGTAATCAGCCCCAGCATTTT.

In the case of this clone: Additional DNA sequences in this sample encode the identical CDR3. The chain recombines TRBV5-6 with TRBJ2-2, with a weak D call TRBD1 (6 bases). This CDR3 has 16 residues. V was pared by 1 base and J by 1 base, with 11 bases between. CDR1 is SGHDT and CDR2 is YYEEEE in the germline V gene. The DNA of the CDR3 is TGTGCCAGCAGCTTGTTTACAGGGCTGAACACCGGGGAGCTGTTTTTT. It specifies CASSLFTGLNTGELFF.

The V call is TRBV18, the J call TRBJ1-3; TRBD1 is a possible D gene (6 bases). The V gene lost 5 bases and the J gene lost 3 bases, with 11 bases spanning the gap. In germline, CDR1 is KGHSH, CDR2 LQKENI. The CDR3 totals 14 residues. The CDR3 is CASSSTGFGNTIYF. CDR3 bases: TGTGCCAGCTCATCGACAGGTTTTGGAAACACCATATATTTT.

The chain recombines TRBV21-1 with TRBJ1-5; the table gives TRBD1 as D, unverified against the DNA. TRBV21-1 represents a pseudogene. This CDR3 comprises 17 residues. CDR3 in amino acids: CASRKCRDTGYNQPQHF. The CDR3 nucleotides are TGTGCCAGCAGAAAATGCCGGGACACCGGATACAATCAGCCCCAGCATTTT.

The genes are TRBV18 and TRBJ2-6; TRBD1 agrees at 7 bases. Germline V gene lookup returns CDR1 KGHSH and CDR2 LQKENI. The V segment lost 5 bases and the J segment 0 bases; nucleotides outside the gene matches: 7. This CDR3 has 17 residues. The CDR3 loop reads CASSTQGEHSGANVLTF. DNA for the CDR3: TGTGCCAGCTCAACCCAGGGGGAACACTCTGGGGCCAACGTCCTGACTTTC.

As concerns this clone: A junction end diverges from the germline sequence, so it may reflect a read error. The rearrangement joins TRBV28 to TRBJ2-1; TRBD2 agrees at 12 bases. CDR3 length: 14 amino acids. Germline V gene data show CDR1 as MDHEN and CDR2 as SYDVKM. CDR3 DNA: TGTGCCAGCAGTCCACAAACTAGCGGGAGGTCGGGGGTCTTC. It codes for CASSPQTSGRSGVF. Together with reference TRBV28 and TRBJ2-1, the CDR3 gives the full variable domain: DVKVTQSSRYLVKRTGEKVFLECVQDMDHENMFWYRQDPGLGLRLIYFSYDVKMKEKGDIPEGYSVSREKKERFSLILESASTNQTSMYLCASSPQTSGRSGVFGPGTRLTVL.

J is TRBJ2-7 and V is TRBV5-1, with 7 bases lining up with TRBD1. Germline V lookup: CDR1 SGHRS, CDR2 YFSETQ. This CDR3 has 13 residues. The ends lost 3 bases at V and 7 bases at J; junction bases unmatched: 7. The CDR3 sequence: CASSWGQSGEQYF. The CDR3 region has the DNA TGCGCCAGCAGCTGGGGACAGTCGGGGGAGCAGTACTTC.

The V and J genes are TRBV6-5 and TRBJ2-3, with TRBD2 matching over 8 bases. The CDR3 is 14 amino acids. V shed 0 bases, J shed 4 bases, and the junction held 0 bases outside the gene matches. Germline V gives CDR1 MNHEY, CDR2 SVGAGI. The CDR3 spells CASSYSTSADTQYF. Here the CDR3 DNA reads TGTGCCAGCAGTTACTCGACTAGCGCAGATACGCAGTATTTT.

The CDR3 DNA reads as TGTGCCAGCAGAATCGGACAGCGTGAAGCTTTCTTT. It codes for CASRIGQREAFF. The chain combines TRBV12-3 or TRBV12-4 with TRBJ1-1, with D perhaps matching TRBD1 (6 bases). The CDR3 has 12 amino acids. V lost 6 bases and J lost 7, with 12 bases in between.

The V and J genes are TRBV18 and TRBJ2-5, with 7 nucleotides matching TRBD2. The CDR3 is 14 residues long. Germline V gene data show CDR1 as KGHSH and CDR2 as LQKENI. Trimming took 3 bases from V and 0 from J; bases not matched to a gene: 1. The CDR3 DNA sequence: TGTGCCAGCTCACCCCGGGGGGACCAAGAGACCCAGTACTTC. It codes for CASSPRGDQETQYF.

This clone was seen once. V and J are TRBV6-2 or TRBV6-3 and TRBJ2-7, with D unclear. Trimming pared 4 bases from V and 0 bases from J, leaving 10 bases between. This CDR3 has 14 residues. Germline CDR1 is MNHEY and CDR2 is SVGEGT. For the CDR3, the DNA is TGTGCCAGCAGTTCCCGCAGGTTCTCCTACGAGCAGTACGTC. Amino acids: CASSSRRFSYEQYV.

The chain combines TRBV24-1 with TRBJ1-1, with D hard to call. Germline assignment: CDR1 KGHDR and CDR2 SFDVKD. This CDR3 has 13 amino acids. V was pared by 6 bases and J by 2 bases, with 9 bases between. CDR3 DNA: TGTGCCACCAGTAAGGGAGATAACACTGAAGCTTTCTTT. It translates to CATSKGDNTEAFF.

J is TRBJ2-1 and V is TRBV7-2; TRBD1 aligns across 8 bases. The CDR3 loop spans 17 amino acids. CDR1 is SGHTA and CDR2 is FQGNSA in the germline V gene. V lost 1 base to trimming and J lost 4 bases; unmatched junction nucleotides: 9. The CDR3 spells CASSLGGPGTGYNEQFF. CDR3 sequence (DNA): TGTGCCAGCAGCTTAGGGGGACCCGGGACAGGTTACAATGAGCAGTTCTTC.

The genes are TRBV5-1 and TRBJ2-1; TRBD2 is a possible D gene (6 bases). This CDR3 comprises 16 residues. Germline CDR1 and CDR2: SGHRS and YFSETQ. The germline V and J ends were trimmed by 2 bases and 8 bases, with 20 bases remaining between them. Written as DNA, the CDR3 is TGCGCCAGCAGCTTCGGTCCGGGAGAATTAAAGGATGAGCAGTTCTTC. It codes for CASSFGPGELKDEQFF. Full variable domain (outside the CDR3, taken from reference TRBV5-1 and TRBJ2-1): KAGVTQTPRYLIKTRGQQVTLSCSPISGHRSVSWYQQTPGQGLQFLFEYFSETQRNKGNFPGRFSGRQFSNSRSEMNVSTLELGDSALYLCASSFGPGELKDEQFFGPGTRLTVL.

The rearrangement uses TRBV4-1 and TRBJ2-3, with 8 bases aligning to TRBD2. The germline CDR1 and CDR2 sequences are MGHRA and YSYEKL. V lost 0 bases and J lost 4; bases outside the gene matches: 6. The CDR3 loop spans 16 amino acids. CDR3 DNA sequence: TGCGCCAGCAGCCAAGACAGCGGGAGAGGGTCAGATACGCAGTATTTT. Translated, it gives CASSQDSGRGSDTQYF.

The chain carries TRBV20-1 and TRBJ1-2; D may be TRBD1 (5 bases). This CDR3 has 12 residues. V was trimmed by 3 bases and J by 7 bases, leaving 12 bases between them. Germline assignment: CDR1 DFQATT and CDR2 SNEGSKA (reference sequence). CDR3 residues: CSASSGVGGYTF. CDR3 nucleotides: TGCAGTGCTAGTTCGGGGGTGGGTGGCTACACCTTC.

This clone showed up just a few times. CDR3 loop: CSVQDSAYEQYV. The CDR3 coding sequence is TGCAGCGTTCAGGACAGTGCCTACGAGCAGTACGTC. This chain connects TRBV29-1 to TRBJ2-7, with D possibly matching TRBD1 (6 bases). CDR3 size: 12 residues. Trimming took 5 bases from V and 2 from J, leaving 10 bases between them. Germline values: CDR1 SQVTM, CDR2 ANQGSEA.

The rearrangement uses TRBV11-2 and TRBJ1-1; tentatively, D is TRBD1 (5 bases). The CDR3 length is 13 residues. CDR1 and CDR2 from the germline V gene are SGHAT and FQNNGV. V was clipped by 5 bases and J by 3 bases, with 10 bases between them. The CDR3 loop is CASSETVDTEAFF. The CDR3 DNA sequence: TGTGCCAGCAGCGAGACAGTCGACACTGAAGCTTTCTTT. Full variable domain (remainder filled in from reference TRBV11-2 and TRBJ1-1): EAGVAQSPRYKIIEKRQSVAFWCNPISGHATLYWYQQILGQGPKLLIQFQNNGVVDDSQLPKDRFSAERLKGVDSTLKIQPAKLEDSAVYLCASSETVDTEAFFGQGTRLTVV.

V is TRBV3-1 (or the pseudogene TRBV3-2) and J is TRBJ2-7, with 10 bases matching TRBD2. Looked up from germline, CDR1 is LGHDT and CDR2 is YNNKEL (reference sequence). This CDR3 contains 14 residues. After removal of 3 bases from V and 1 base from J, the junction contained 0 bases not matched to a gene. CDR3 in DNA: TGTGCCAGCAGCCAGACTAGCGGGTCCTACGAGCAGTACTTC. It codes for CASSQTSGSYEQYF.

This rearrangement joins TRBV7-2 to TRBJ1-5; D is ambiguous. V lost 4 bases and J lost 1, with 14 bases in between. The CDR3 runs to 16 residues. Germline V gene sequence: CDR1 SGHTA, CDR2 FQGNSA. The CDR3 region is CASSSTGGLSNQPQHF. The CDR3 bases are TGTGCCAGCAGCTCAACGGGCGGGTTAAGCAATCAGCCCCAGCATTTT. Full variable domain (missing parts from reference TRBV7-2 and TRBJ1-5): GAGVSQSPSNKVTEKGKDVELRCDPISGHTALYWYRQSLGQGLEFLIYFQGNSAPDKSGLPSDRFSAERTGGSVSTLTIQRTQQEDSAVYLCASSSTGGLSNQPQHFGDGTRLSIL.

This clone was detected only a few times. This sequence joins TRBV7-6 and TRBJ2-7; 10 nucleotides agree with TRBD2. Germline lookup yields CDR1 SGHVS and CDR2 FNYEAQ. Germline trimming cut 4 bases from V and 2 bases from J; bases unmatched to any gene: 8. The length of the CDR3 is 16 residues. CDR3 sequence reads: CASSSQASGGAYEQYV. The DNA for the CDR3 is TGTGCCAGCAGCTCACAGGCTAGCGGGGGAGCCTACGAGCAGTACGTC.

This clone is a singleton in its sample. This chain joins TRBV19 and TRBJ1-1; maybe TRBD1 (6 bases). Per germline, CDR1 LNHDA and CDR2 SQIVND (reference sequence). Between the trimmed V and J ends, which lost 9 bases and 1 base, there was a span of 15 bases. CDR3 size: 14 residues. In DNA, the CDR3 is TGTGCCAGCGAGCCGGGACATTCGAACACTGAAGCTTTCTTT. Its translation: CASEPGHSNTEAFF.